These 28 T cell receptor beta chains were sequenced from one sample in a study of technical replicates of blood from four donors. Using immunoSEQ multiplex PCR, the repertoire was profiled, and TCRdb retains in-frame clones only, with some absent. Of about 53,000 clones listed, approximately 86% are singletons. The sequencing input was PBMCs. The receptors shown here come from a human donor in good health. Some clones in this sample may be carry-over from other donors' samples.

The CDR3 nucleotides read TGTGCCAGCAGCCCGCGCATCCTAGGTCTGGTGGAGCTGTTTTTT. This codes for CASSPRILGLVELFF. The chain combines TRBV7-9 with TRBJ2-2; unclear D gene. The CDR3 loop spans 15 amino acids. Trimming cost V 5 bases and J 10 bases, with 20 bases left between them. Germline V gene sequence: CDR1 SEHNR, CDR2 FQNEAQ (reference sequence). Supplemented by reference TRBV7-9 and TRBJ2-2, the full variable domain reads DTGVSQNPRHKITKRGQNVTFRCDPISEHNRLYWYRQTLGQGPEFLTYFQNEAQLEKSRLLSDRFSAERPKGSFSTLEIQRTEQGDSAMYLCASSPRILGLVELFFGEGSRLTVL.

V and J are TRBV5-1 and TRBJ2-7; D not certain. Trimming shortened V by 0 bases and J by 0 bases, and 10 bases separated the two germline ends. The CDR3 covers 15 residues. The germline gives CDR1 SGHRS, CDR2 YFSETQ. The CDR3 bases are TGCGCCAGCAGCTTGGTAAGTGCACTCTCCTACGAGCAGTACTTC. Its translation: CASSLVSALSYEQYF.

J is TRBJ2-1 and V is TRBV11-3; D is perhaps TRBD1 (8 bases). Germline CDR1 is SGHNT and CDR2 is YENEEA. V was shortened by 4 bases and J by 3 bases, with 13 bases between the two germline ends. The CDR3 is made up of 15 amino acids. The CDR3 reads CASSSGGGGYNEQFF. The CDR3 region has the DNA TGTGCCAGCAGCTCAGGGGGCGGGGGCTACAATGAGCAGTTCTTC.

The V gene is TRBV7-2, the J gene TRBJ2-7; D unclear. The CDR3 is 12 residues long. Deletions cut 6 bases from V and 3 bases from J, with 9 bases between. Germline V gives CDR1 SGHTA, CDR2 FQGNSA. CDR3 bases: TGTGCCAGCAGGACTGCAAGCTACGAGCAGTACTTC. This sequence encodes CASRTASYEQYF.

The chain combines TRBV7-8 with TRBJ2-3; 12 bases fit TRBD2. CDR3 size: 20 residues. Germline V CDR1 and CDR2: SGHVS, FQNEAQ. The ends lost 0 bases at V and 1 base at J; junction bases unmatched: 11. The chain's CDR3 is CASSLARWLAGGLGTDTQYF. As DNA, the CDR3 is TGTGCCAGCAGCTTAGCGAGGTGGCTAGCGGGGGGGCTCGGCACAGATACGCAGTATTTT. The full variable domain, with the rest looked up from reference TRBV7-8 and TRBJ2-3, is GAGVSQSPRYKVAKRGQDVALRCDPISGHVSLFWYQQALGQGPEFLTYFQNEAQLDKSGLPSDRFFAERPEGSVSTLKIQRTQQEDSAVYLCASSLARWLAGGLGTDTQYFGPGTRLTVL.

As DNA, the CDR3 is TGTGCCAGCAGCCCCGTCGGGTTTGAGGGTGGCACAGATACGCAGTATTTT. It specifies CASSPVGFEGGTDTQYF. This chain uses TRBV7-3 with TRBJ2-3; D is perhaps TRBD2 (5 bases). Deletions cut 5 bases from V and 1 base from J, with 19 bases between. The germline gives CDR1 SGHTA, CDR2 FQGTGA. The CDR3 extends over 17 amino acids.

This CDR3 is CASSQDLADTIYF. DNA of the CDR3: TGCGCCAGCAGCCAAGATCTGGCGGACACCATATATTTT. The V call is TRBV4-3, the J call TRBJ1-3; D is unclear. Trimming left V 0 bases short and J 8 bases short, with 8 bases between. CDR1 and CDR2 from the germline V gene are LGHNA and YSLEER. This CDR3 is built from 13 residues.

The V call is TRBV7-3, the J call TRBJ2-2, with D uncertain. Germline lookup yields CDR1 SGHTA and CDR2 FQGTGA. V lost 5 bases and J 6 bases, leaving 10 bases between the germline ends. This CDR3 is 13 amino acids long. CDR3: CASSLRVAGELFF. DNA for the CDR3: TGTGCCAGCAGCCTCCGAGTAGCCGGGGAGCTGTTTTTT.

CDR3 sequence: CASSLGTFYGYTF. In nucleotides, the CDR3 is TGTGCCAGCAGCTTAGGGACATTCTATGGCTACACCTTC. The rearrangement links TRBV11-2 to TRBJ1-2; TRBD1 might be the D (5 bases). Germline V gives CDR1 SGHAT, CDR2 FQNNGV. The CDR3 is 13 amino acids. The V gene lost 1 base and the J gene lost 4 bases, with 7 bases spanning the gap.

The chain joins TRBV28 to TRBJ2-1, with 9 nucleotides matching TRBD2. J lost 3 bases, V lost 4 bases, and 4 bases had no gene match. From germline, CDR1 is MDHEN and CDR2 SYDVKM. The CDR3 runs to 15 residues. DNA of the CDR3: TGTGCCAGCAGTTATAGCGGGAGTGGCTACAATGAGCAGTTCTTC. This gives the protein CASSYSGSGYNEQFF.

The rearrangement joins TRBV5-1 to TRBJ2-5, with D unresolved. The CDR3 sequence is 15 residues long. Germline CDR1 and CDR2: SGHRS and YFSETQ. V was clipped by 0 bases and J by 3 bases, with 12 bases between them. In nucleotides, the CDR3 is TGCGCCAGCAGCTTGGGGGCAGATTCGAAAGAGACCCAGTACTTC. Protein: CASSLGADSKETQYF.

For the CDR3, the DNA is TGTGCCAGCAGCGTACGATGTCTAACGGGGGGTAGCTACGAGCAGTACTTC. Protein product: CASSVRCLTGGSYEQYF. The genes are TRBV9 and TRBJ2-7; 7 bases line up with TRBD2. This CDR3 region has 17 residues. Germline V gives CDR1 SGDLS, CDR2 YYNGEE. V trimming: 1 base; J trimming: 3 bases; junction bases outside the gene matches: 13. The whole variable domain, filled in from reference TRBV9 and TRBJ2-7, reads DSGVTQTPKHLITATGQRVTLRCSPRSGDLSVYWYQQSLDQGLQFLIQYYNGEERAKGNILERFSAQQFPDLHSELNLSSLELGDSALYFCASSVRCLTGGSYEQYFGPGTRLTVT.

The rearrangement links TRBV9 to TRBJ2-2; D perhaps matches TRBD2 (7 bases). This CDR3 is 16 amino acids long. Trimming took 3 bases from V and 11 from J, leaving 23 bases between them. Per germline, CDR1 SGDLS and CDR2 YYNGEE. DNA of the CDR3: TGTGCCAGCAGCGCCAGTTTGGGCTCCGGGGGGCGCGAGCTGTTTTTT. Translated, it gives CASSASLGSGGRELFF.

V and J are TRBV10-3 and TRBJ2-3; TRBD2 matches 9 bases. V lost 6 bases, J lost 3 bases, and 7 bases stayed unmatched. This CDR3 has 15 amino acids. The germline V gene encodes CDR1 ENHRY and CDR2 SYGVKD. The CDR3 DNA follows: TGTGCCATCAGCCGCGGACTAGCGATTACAGATACGCAGTATTTT. Encoded protein: CAISRGLAITDTQYF.

Comment on this clone: A read error may account for a junction end that differs from germline. The V gene is TRBV6-6, the J gene TRBJ1-1; 11 bases agree with TRBD1. This CDR3 contains 15 residues. From germline, CDR1 is MNHNY and CDR2 SVGAGI (reference sequence). DNA for the CDR3: TGTGCCAGCAGCTACTCCGGGACAGGGGGCACTGAAGCTTTCTTT. Protein: CASSYSGTGGTEAFF.

The chain couples TRBV4-3 to TRBJ2-1; 11 bases align to TRBD2. With V trimmed by 1 base and J by 5 bases, 10 bases remained unmatched. CDR3 length: 18 amino acids. Germline CDR1 LGHNA, CDR2 YSLEER. Written as DNA, the CDR3 is TGCGCCAGCAGCCAAGTCGGCCCGACTAGCGGGATAAACAATGAGCAGTTCTTC. Its protein product is CASSQVGPTSGINNEQFF.

The J gene is TRBJ2-1, the V gene TRBV14; 8 bases align to TRBD1. J gave up 12 bases and V 3 bases, and 7 bases lay outside the gene matches. The germline CDR1 and CDR2 sequences are SGHDN and FVKESK. The length of the CDR3 is 13 residues. The CDR3 region is CASSQDRALRQFF. The CDR3 DNA follows: TGTGCCAGCAGCCAGGACAGGGCCCTTCGGCAGTTCTTC.

The rearrangement uses TRBV7-9 and TRBJ1-6, with a weak D call TRBD1 (6 bases). Germline assignment: CDR1 SEHNR and CDR2 FQNEAQ (reference sequence). The CDR3 has 18 residues. V lost 2 bases and J lost 2, with 16 bases in between. The CDR3 spells CASSLHSGTWAYNSPLHF. In DNA form, the CDR3 reads TGTGCCAGCAGCTTACATTCGGGGACATGGGCCTATAATTCACCCCTCCACTTT.

This chain connects TRBV6-5 to TRBJ2-7; no clear D. Trimming removed 2 bases from V and 3 bases from J, with 11 bases in between. Germline V gene sequence: CDR1 MNHEY, CDR2 SVGAGI. This CDR3 is 14 amino acids long. The CDR3 is CASSYDPFSYEQYF. CDR3 coding DNA: TGTGCCAGCAGTTACGATCCCTTTAGCTACGAGCAGTACTTC.

The chain couples TRBV2 to TRBJ2-7; 12 bases agree with TRBD2. Germline V gene data show CDR1 as SNHLY and CDR2 as FYNNEI. This CDR3 has 13 amino acids. The V and J ends lost 6 bases and 10 bases, in that order; junction bases with no gene match: 7. CDR3 sequence reads: CASRLTSGGKQYF. The CDR3 coding sequence is TGTGCCAGCAGACTGACTAGCGGGGGTAAACAGTACTTC.

This rearrangement joins TRBV6-5 to TRBJ1-3; D unclear. Trimming pared 8 bases from V and 4 bases from J, leaving 15 bases between. Looked up from germline, CDR1 is MNHEY and CDR2 is SVGAGI. The CDR3 totals 14 residues. The CDR3, as DNA: TGTGCCAGCCGAGAGGGCCCATTAGGAAACACCATATATTTT. Translated, it gives CASREGPLGNTIYF.

J is TRBJ2-4 and V is TRBV7-8; the D gene is possibly TRBD2 (5 bases). The germline CDR1 and CDR2 sequences are SGHVS and FQNEAQ. This CDR3 is 12 amino acids long. The V end lost 5 bases, the J end lost 9 bases, and 11 bases lay between the germline ends. The CDR3 here is CASSRDQSIQYF. Here the CDR3 DNA reads TGTGCCAGCAGCCGGGATCAAAGCATTCAGTACTTC.

The chain links TRBV30 to TRBJ2-3; the match to TRBD2 covers 13 bases. Germline loops: CDR1 GTSNPN, CDR2 SVGIG (reference sequence). CDR3 length: 13 residues. V gave up 7 bases and J gave up 4 bases; unmatched junction bases: 2. The DNA for the CDR3 is TGTGCCTTTACTAGCGGGAGGGCAGATACGCAGTATTTT. Its protein product is CAFTSGRADTQYF.

The V call is TRBV6-5, the J call TRBJ1-1; D gene ambiguous. The CDR3 is 14 amino acids. Trimming cost V 4 bases and J 0 bases, with 9 bases left between them. The germline CDR1 and CDR2 sequences are MNHEY and SVGAGI. CDR3: CASSLANVNTEAFF. CDR3 nucleotide sequence: TGTGCCAGCAGTTTGGCAAACGTGAACACTGAAGCTTTCTTT.

The chain uses TRBV5-7 and TRBJ2-4, with 7 positions matching TRBD2. TRBV5-7 is classed as an ORF, of uncertain function. CDR3 size: 18 residues. J lost 4 bases, V lost 1 base, and 14 bases had no gene match. The CDR3 loop reads CASSLSGRYSGVKNIQYF. CDR3 bases: TGTGCCAGCAGCTTGTCAGGGAGATACAGCGGGGTAAAAAACATTCAGTACTTC.

The chain employs TRBV7-6 and TRBJ2-7, with TRBD2 as a possible D gene (6 bases). Germline V gene data show CDR1 as SGHVS and CDR2 as FNYEAQ. CDR3 length: 13 amino acids. Trimming removed 4 bases from V and 7 bases from J, with 14 bases in between. This chain's CDR3 is CASSSGAEGEQYF. The CDR3 bases are TGTGCCAGCAGCTCCGGGGCGGAGGGAGAGCAGTACTTC.

This chain links TRBV6-1 with TRBJ1-2; 10 bases are shared with TRBD1. The CDR3 is 14 residues long. Germline V gives CDR1 MNHNS, CDR2 SASEGT. Trimming removed 6 bases from V and 4 bases from J; junction bases left unmatched: 5. Here the CDR3 reads CASRARTGGYGYTF. The CDR3 region has the DNA TGTGCCAGCAGAGCCCGGACAGGGGGCTATGGCTACACCTTC.

The chain recombines TRBV2 with TRBJ1-5; TRBD1 might be the D (6 bases). The CDR3 covers 14 residues. The ends were cut back, 8 bases at V and 8 bases at J, with 19 bases in the middle. Germline V gene lookup returns CDR1 SNHLY and CDR2 FYNNEI. CDR3 in amino acids: CASALWGRLEPQHF. Written as DNA, the CDR3 is TGTGCCAGCGCTCTTTGGGGGCGCCTGGAGCCCCAGCATTTT.